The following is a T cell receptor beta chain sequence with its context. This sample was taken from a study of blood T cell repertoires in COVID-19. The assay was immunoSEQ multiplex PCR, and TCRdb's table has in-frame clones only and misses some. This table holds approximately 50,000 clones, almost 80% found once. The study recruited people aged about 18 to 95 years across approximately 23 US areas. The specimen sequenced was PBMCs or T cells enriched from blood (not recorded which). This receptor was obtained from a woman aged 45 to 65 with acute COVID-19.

DNA for the CDR3: TGCGCCAGCAGCCCCTCGACAGGACCCCGGGACTCTGGAAACACCATATATTTT. It yields the protein CASSPSTGPRDSGNTIYF. The chain links TRBV5-1 to TRBJ1-3; possible D gene TRBD1, 6 bases. The germline gives CDR1 SGHRS, CDR2 YFSETQ. The CDR3 runs to 18 residues. Trimming stripped 4 bases from V and 0 bases from J, with 20 bases between.